The 21 T cell receptor beta chains below were found in one sample sequenced in a study of T-cell memory formation after mild COVID-19. TCRdb recomputed calls from the 5' RACE reads with MiXCR, one row per CDR3 protein. This sample carries about 360,000 distinct CDR3 sequences, approximately 15% of them seen once, and the ten largest clones take 20% to 25%. The sequencing input was PBMCs or a T cell subset sorted from them (not recorded which). All receptors derive from a man between 18 and 29 years old who had mild COVID-19 (a few samples of this study predate the infection). Cell type and time point are not known.

Only a few counts were recorded for this clonotype. The chain has TRBV7-8 and TRBJ2-5; D remains ambiguous. The V end lost 4 bases, the J end lost 3 bases, and 9 bases lay between the germline ends. The CDR3 is 13 amino acids. The germline gives CDR1 SGHVS, CDR2 FQNEAQ. The CDR3 region has the DNA TGTGCCAGCAGCTCCAGACTGAAAGAGACCCAGTACTTC. This sequence encodes CASSSRLKETQYF.

This clonotype occurred a few times. The chain couples TRBV7-2 to TRBJ2-5; 7 nucleotides line up with TRBD2. The CDR3 has 14 residues. The trim removed 6 bases at V and 5 bases at J, leaving 9 bases unmatched. CDR1 is SGHTA and CDR2 is FQGNSA in the germline V gene. This CDR3 reads CASSLAVFWETQYF. In DNA form, the CDR3 reads TGTGCCAGCAGTCTAGCGGTATTTTGGGAGACCCAGTACTTC.

This clonotype was found a few times. The CDR3 sequence is CASRSGGSNQPQHF. The CDR3 DNA reads as TGTGCCAGCAGATCGGGCGGTAGCAATCAGCCCCAGCATTTT. V usage is TRBV6-5 and J usage is TRBJ1-5, with no clear D. Trimming cost V 6 bases and J 0 bases, with 9 bases left between them. This CDR3 has 14 residues. Germline V gene data show CDR1 as MNHEY and CDR2 as SVGAGI.

The V gene is TRBV5-1, the J gene TRBJ1-1; no clear D. Trimming took off 0 bases at V and 4 bases at J, with 7 bases between the two ends. CDR1 SGHRS and CDR2 YFSETQ come from the germline V gene. The CDR3 totals 13 residues. The CDR3 nucleotides read TGCGCCAGCAGCTTGGTGACATCCACTGAAGCTTTCTTT. It yields the protein CASSLVTSTEAFF. The whole variable domain, filled in from reference TRBV5-1 and TRBJ1-1, reads KAGVTQTPRYLIKTRGQQVTLSCSPISGHRSVSWYQQTPGQGLQFLFEYFSETQRNKGNFPGRFSGRQFSNSRSEMNVSTLELGDSALYLCASSLVTSTEAFFGQGTRLTVV.

This clonotype showed up many times. The J gene is TRBJ2-3, the V gene TRBV7-2; the D gene is possibly TRBD1 (5 bases). This CDR3 comprises 14 residues. CDR1 is SGHTA, CDR2 FQGNSA, per germline. Trimming took off 1 base at V and 10 bases at J, with 15 bases between the two ends. The CDR3 here is CASSLVVQERAQYF. CDR3 DNA: TGTGCCAGCAGCTTAGTGGTACAGGAGAGAGCGCAGTATTTT.

This clonotype was observed a handful of times. The chain joins TRBV20-1 to TRBJ2-6; TRBD1 agrees at 9 bases. The CDR3 loop spans 19 amino acids. Per germline, CDR1 DFQATT and CDR2 SNEGSKA (reference sequence). The junction had 11 bases not matched to a gene; V was cut back by 0 bases and J by 2 bases. The CDR3 is CSARDMVGTGTAGANVLTF. DNA for the CDR3: TGCAGTGCTAGAGATATGGTAGGGACAGGGACCGCTGGGGCCAACGTCCTGACTTTC.

The V gene is TRBV11-2, the J gene TRBJ2-2; D is unclear. Germline V gene data show CDR1 as SGHAT and CDR2 as FQNNGV. This CDR3 contains 14 residues. Trimming removed 2 bases at V and 3 bases at J, with 7 bases between. Written as DNA, the CDR3 is TGTGCCAGCAGCTTAAGGGTAGACACCGGGGAGCTGTTTTTT. It specifies CASSLRVDTGELFF.

This clonotype was counted at least ten times. The V and J genes are TRBV7-2 and TRBJ2-7; 9 bases agree with TRBD1. Trimming cost V 4 bases and J 3 bases; bases outside gene matches: 4. The CDR3 loop spans 14 amino acids. Germline loops: CDR1 SGHTA, CDR2 FQGNSA. CDR3 bases: TGTGCCAGCAGCTCCGGGACAGGGTACTACGAGCAGTACTTC. It specifies CASSSGTGYYEQYF.

This clonotype has a handful of counts. The rearrangement uses TRBV28 and TRBJ2-7, with TRBD2 identical over 8 bases. Germline V CDR1 and CDR2: MDHEN, SYDVKM. Trimming cost V 4 bases and J 3 bases; bases outside gene matches: 5. CDR3 length: 14 amino acids. CDR3 residues: CASSSGGTHYEQYV. CDR3 nucleotide sequence: TGTGCCAGCAGTTCGGGGGGGACCCACTACGAGCAGTACGTC.

The chain combines TRBV6-1 with TRBJ2-7; D gene ambiguous. The germline V gene encodes CDR1 MNHNS and CDR2 SASEGT. There are 12 residues in the CDR3. The V end lost 2 bases, the J end lost 4 bases, and 6 bases lay between the germline ends. In DNA form, the CDR3 reads TGTGCCAGCAGTGAATGGGGATACGAGCAGTACGTC. Protein sequence: CASSEWGYEQYV.

A few counts support this clonotype. V and J are TRBV7-8 and TRBJ2-3; D gene uncertain. The CDR3 is 17 amino acids. The ends were cut back, 0 bases at V and 0 bases at J, with 13 bases in the middle. Germline CDR1 and CDR2: SGHVS and FQNEAQ. In DNA, the CDR3 is TGTGCCAGCAGCTTAGCGGCGGTCGGCCCTAGCACAGATACGCAGTATTTT. The encoded protein is CASSLAAVGPSTDTQYF.

The chain has TRBV13 and TRBJ2-3; D call uncertain. The germline V gene encodes CDR1 PRHDT and CDR2 FYEKMQ (reference sequence). The CDR3 runs 15 residues. The ends were cut back, 3 bases at V and 1 base at J, with 11 bases in the middle. The CDR3 bases are TGTGCCAGCAGCTTGATACTACCGGGCACAGATACGCAGTATTTT. It encodes CASSLILPGTDTQYF.

Ten or more counts support this clonotype. The chain uses TRBV27 and TRBJ2-3, with D tentatively TRBD2 (6 bases). Germline V CDR1 and CDR2: MNHEY, SMNVEV (reference sequence). V gave up 8 bases and J gave up 0 bases, with 15 bases separating them. The CDR3 is 15 amino acids. Here the CDR3 DNA reads TGTGCCAGCCGGGGGTCCGGGATTAGCACAGATACGCAGTATTTT. Translated, it gives CASRGSGISTDTQYF.

In regard to this clonotype: This may be a read error: a much more frequent sequence differs by one nucleotide. The chain joins TRBV5-1 to TRBJ2-7, with D tentatively TRBD1 (6 bases). The CDR3 covers 13 residues. CDR1 SGHRS and CDR2 YFSETQ come from the germline V gene. The CDR3 coding sequence is TGCGCCAGAAGCTTGCGGACAGTCCACGAGCAGTACTTC. Amino acids: CARSLRTVHEQYF.

This clonotype was seen more than once but under ten times. This rearrangement joins TRBV5-6 to TRBJ2-1, with D unresolved. Trimming stripped 5 bases from V and 8 bases from J, with 14 bases between. Germline CDR1 is SGHDT and CDR2 is YYEEEE. The CDR3 consists of 13 residues. The CDR3 here is CASRPVGLDEQFF. CDR3 sequence (DNA): TGTGCCAGCAGACCGGTCGGGCTGGATGAGCAGTTCTTC. The full variable domain, rest sourced from reference TRBV5-6 and TRBJ2-1, is DAGVTQSPTHLIKTRGQQVTLRCSPKSGHDTVSWYQQALGQGPQFIFQYYEEEERQRGNFPDRFSGHQFPNYSSELNVNALLLGDSALYLCASRPVGLDEQFFGPGTRLTVL.

V usage is TRBV6-4 and J usage is TRBJ2-2; no firm D call. CDR3 size: 14 residues. With 2 bases removed from V and 3 bases from J, the gap between germline ends came to 7 bases. Germline values: CDR1 MRHNA, CDR2 SNTAGT. The CDR3 DNA reads as TGTGCCAGCAGTGACGGGCAGCACACCGGGGAGCTGTTTTTT. Translated: CASSDGQHTGELFF.

The chain combines TRBV11-2 with TRBJ1-3, with TRBD1 as a possible D gene (5 bases). Trimming stripped 3 bases from V and 0 bases from J, with 18 bases between. Germline V gives CDR1 SGHAT, CDR2 FQNNGV. CDR3 length: 18 residues. The CDR3 DNA follows: TGTGCCAGCAGCTTCCGGGGCAGCCCGAGGGACTCTGGAAACACCATATATTTT. This translates into CASSFRGSPRDSGNTIYF.

CDR3 nucleotides: TGTGCCAGCAGCCTCCGGACAAACCAGGCCGGGGAGCTGTTTTTT. As protein: CASSLRTNQAGELFF. The rearrangement links TRBV7-2 to TRBJ2-2, with D perhaps TRBD1 (5 bases). The length of the CDR3 is 15 residues. Germline CDR1 SGHTA, CDR2 FQGNSA. V was clipped by 5 bases and J by 6 bases, with 16 bases between them.

Only a few counts were recorded for this clonotype. In DNA form, the CDR3 reads TGTGCCAGCAGCTTAGACAGGCACATGAACACTGAAGCTTTCTTT. Translated: CASSLDRHMNTEAFF. The J gene is TRBJ1-1, the V gene TRBV7-2; D possibly corresponds to TRBD1 (5 bases). Trimming took off 1 base at V and 0 bases at J, with 9 bases between the two ends. The germline V gene encodes CDR1 SGHTA and CDR2 FQGNSA. This CDR3 is built from 15 residues.

V and J are TRBV7-6 and TRBJ2-2, with 9 bases matching TRBD1. Germline V CDR1 and CDR2: SGHVS, FNYEAQ. The CDR3 extends over 14 amino acids. The V gene end was trimmed by 6 bases and the J gene end by 4 bases; junction bases not matched to a gene: 3. The CDR3, as DNA: TGTGCCAGCAGGGACAGGGGTGGCACCGGGGAGCTGTTTTTT. Encoded protein: CASRDRGGTGELFF.

The rearrangement joins TRBV7-3 to TRBJ2-1; perhaps D is TRBD1 or TRBD2 (5 bases each). CDR1 and CDR2 (germline): SGHTA, FQGTGA. This CDR3 is 16 amino acids long. The ends were cut back, 6 bases at V and 4 bases at J, with 19 bases in the middle. The CDR3 sequence: CASSITPGRQYNEQFF. The CDR3 DNA sequence: TGTGCCAGCAGTATTACCCCGGGACGTCAATACAATGAGCAGTTCTTC.